A selection of T cell receptor beta chains follows, all from one sample in a study of shared clonotypes between healthy human individuals. This table comes from immunoSEQ multiplex PCR, and its TCRdb copy is limited to in-frame clones, with some not included. Among about 2,500,000 clones listed, more than 90% were seen once. Sequencing was done on a sample of naive CD4+ T cells sorted from blood. Receptors were obtained from a man between 18 and 35 years old in good health. CDR3s include the opening cysteine and the closing phenylalanine or tryptophan. The order of the fields is clone size, J gene, V gene, D gene, CDR3 protein, CDR3 DNA. A D gene is named only where the DNA matches it firmly. Some rows have no size entry. The others give once, few or many, or a class for an expanded clone.

>once|TRBJ2-3|TRBV11-2|.
CASSFLGGIAQYF
TGTGCCAGCAGCTTCCTGGGGGGAATTGCGCAGTATTTT
>.|TRBJ1-1|TRBV30|TRBD1
CASLQGTTEAFF
TGTGCCTCCCTACAGGGGACCACTGAAGCTTTCTTT
>once|TRBJ2-6|TRBV19|.
CASSTTGGPGANVLTF
TGTGCCAGTAGTACCACTGGGGGGCCTGGGGCCAACGTCCTGACTTTC
>once|TRBJ2-7|TRBV6-5|.
CASSYDPGAYEQYF
TGTGCCAGCAGTTACGACCCGGGGGCCTACGAGCAGTACTTC
>.|TRBJ2-6|TRBV13|.
CASSLGVSGANVLTF
TGTGCCAGCAGCTTAGGGGTTTCTGGGGCCAACGTCCTGACTTTC
>.|TRBJ2-1|TRBV19|TRBD2
CASSKGLAGTIYNEQFF
TGTGCCAGTAGCAAAGGACTAGCGGGAACAATATACAATGAGCAGTTCTTC
>.|TRBJ1-1|TRBV7-3|.
CASSSRGGLNTEAFF
TGTGCCAGCAGCTCCCGGGGGGGTTTGAACACTGAAGCTTTCTTT
>.|TRBJ1-1|TRBV6-1|TRBD1
CASSARDRKLGTEAFF
TGTGCCAGCAGTGCCCGGGACAGAAAGTTGGGCACTGAAGCTTTCTTT
>.|TRBJ2-3|TRBV30|TRBD2
CAWSTGTSVDTQYF
TGTGCCTGGAGTACCGGGACTAGCGTAGATACGCAGTATTTT
>.|TRBJ1-6|TRBV11-1|TRBD1
CASSLGTGVYNSPLHF
TGTGCCAGCAGCTTGGGGACAGGGGTCTATAATTCACCCCTCCACTTT
>.|TRBJ2-3|TRBV5-1|.
CASSPLAWGTDTQYF
TGCGCCAGCAGCCCTCTAGCTTGGGGCACAGATACGCAGTATTTT
>.|TRBJ2-7|TRBV4-1|.
CASSQGPHGSYEQYF
TGCGCCAGCAGCCAAGGACCCCACGGGTCCTACGAGCAGTACTTC